Shown below are 25 T cell receptor beta chains from a single sample sequenced in a study of control samples from healthy donors and cancer patients. Method: immunoSEQ multiplex PCR; TCRdb's copy keeps in-frame clones and lacks some. Among roughly 50,000 clones listed, approximately 95% were seen once. The sequenced sample was blood. The receptors were sampled from a woman in her twenties or thirties in good health.

The V gene is TRBV6-5, the J gene TRBJ1-1; maybe TRBD1 (5 bases). The germline V and J ends were trimmed by 7 bases and 2 bases, with 14 bases remaining between them. The CDR3 is 14 residues long. The germline V gene encodes CDR1 MNHEY and CDR2 SVGAGI. CDR3 nucleotide sequence: TGTGCCAGCATCCGGGGGGACGTAAACACTGAAGCTTTCTTT. This translates into CASIRGDVNTEAFF.

The CDR3 DNA is TGTGCCAGTAGTATAGATGGGGAAGAACTACGACGAAACGAGCAGTTCTTC. Its protein product is CASSIDGEELRRNEQFF. The gene calls are TRBV19 and TRBJ2-1, with D unclear. The CDR3 sequence is 17 residues long. Germline V gene lookup returns CDR1 LNHDA and CDR2 SQIVND (reference sequence). The germline V and J ends were trimmed by 0 bases and 10 bases, with 22 bases remaining between them.

The chain recombines TRBV9 with TRBJ2-7, with 7 bases identical to TRBD1. CDR1 is SGDLS, CDR2 YYNGEE, per germline. The CDR3 extends over 14 amino acids. The ends lost 0 bases at V and 4 bases at J; junction bases unmatched: 4. This CDR3 is CASSVGKTGYEQYF. CDR3 sequence (DNA): TGTGCCAGCAGCGTAGGAAAGACAGGGTACGAGCAGTACTTC.

The V gene is TRBV6-2 or TRBV6-3, the J gene TRBJ2-7, with 7 bases identical to TRBD2. This CDR3 is built from 14 residues. The ends lost 6 bases at V and 2 bases at J; junction bases unmatched: 7. The germline CDR1 and CDR2 sequences are MNHEY and SVGEGT. This chain's CDR3 is CASSPSGLPYEQYF. DNA of the CDR3: TGTGCCAGCAGCCCTAGCGGCCTTCCCTACGAGCAGTACTTC.

The chain uses TRBV2 and TRBJ2-1, with 9 bases that match TRBD2. Germline trimming cut 8 bases from V and 6 bases from J; bases unmatched to any gene: 8. Germline CDR1 reads SNHLY; CDR2 reads FYNNEI. This CDR3 has 14 residues. CDR3 sequence (DNA): TGTGCCAGCCGGGGACTAGCTAGGTTCAATGAGCAGTTCTTC. Encoded protein: CASRGLARFNEQFF.

The chain couples TRBV5-1 to TRBJ1-2; 10 bases align to TRBD1. The J segment lost 3 bases and the V segment lost 4 bases, leaving 9 bases of the junction unmatched. This CDR3 region has 16 residues. Germline V gene sequence: CDR1 SGHRS, CDR2 YFSETQ. This chain's CDR3 is CASSLTWDRGDYGYTF. CDR3 DNA sequence: TGCGCCAGCAGCCTGACTTGGGACAGGGGTGACTATGGCTACACCTTC.

The CDR3 sequence: CASSEYSGQGKEKLFF. The CDR3 region has the DNA TGTGCCAGCAGTGAATATTCGGGACAGGGTAAAGAAAAACTGTTTTTT. The chain has TRBV25-1 and TRBJ1-4, with 9 bases that match TRBD1. V lost 0 bases to trimming and J lost 8 bases; unmatched junction nucleotides: 7. This CDR3 spans 16 amino acids. Germline CDR1 MGHDK, CDR2 SYGVNS.

The gene calls are TRBV10-3 and TRBJ2-7; perhaps TRBD2 as D (5 bases). Germline V gives CDR1 ENHRY, CDR2 SYGVKD. The CDR3 extends over 15 amino acids. V gave up 4 bases and J gave up 1 base, with 14 bases separating them. The CDR3 loop reads CAISGGRTRSYEQYF. As DNA, the CDR3 is TGTGCCATCAGTGGGGGTCGGACTCGTTCCTACGAGCAGTACTTC.

The chain has TRBV28 and TRBJ2-1, with D possibly being TRBD1 (6 bases). V was cut by 5 bases and J by 3 bases, with 14 bases left in between. From germline, CDR1 is MDHEN and CDR2 SYDVKM. The CDR3 has 15 amino acids. The CDR3 is CASSPSTGYYNEQFF. In nucleotides, the CDR3 is TGTGCCAGCAGTCCATCGACAGGTTACTACAATGAGCAGTTCTTC. The complete variable domain, with remaining parts taken from reference TRBV28 and TRBJ2-1, reads DVKVTQSSRYLVKRTGEKVFLECVQDMDHENMFWYRQDPGLGLRLIYFSYDVKMKEKGDIPEGYSVSREKKERFSLILESASTNQTSMYLCASSPSTGYYNEQFFGPGTRLTVL.

The chain has TRBV28 and TRBJ1-4, with D possibly matching TRBD1 (5 bases). CDR3 length: 13 amino acids. CDR1 and CDR2 from the germline V gene are MDHEN and SYDVKM. V lost 2 bases to trimming and J lost 8 bases, with 9 bases between them. Here the CDR3 DNA reads TGTGCCAGCAGTTTAGATGAGGGGGAAAAACTGTTTTTT. Encoded protein: CASSLDEGEKLFF.

V gene TRBV5-1 combines with J gene TRBJ1-6, with unresolved D. This CDR3 is built from 14 residues. The V end lost 6 bases, the J end lost 10 bases, and 17 bases lay between the germline ends. The germline CDR1 and CDR2 sequences are SGHRS and YFSETQ. The CDR3 coding sequence is TGCGCCAGCACTATAGAGTGGGGAAACTCACCCCTCCACTTT. Translated, it gives CASTIEWGNSPLHF. The whole variable domain, remainder taken from reference TRBV5-1 and TRBJ1-6, is KAGVTQTPRYLIKTRGQQVTLSCSPISGHRSVSWYQQTPGQGLQFLFEYFSETQRNKGNFPGRFSGRQFSNSRSEMNVSTLELGDSALYLCASTIEWGNSPLHFGNGTRLTVT.

J is TRBJ2-5 and V is TRBV6-6; D is ambiguous. The V gene lost 6 bases and the J gene lost 3 bases, with 14 bases spanning the gap. The CDR3 covers 14 residues. The germline gives CDR1 MNHNY, CDR2 SVGAGI (reference sequence). The CDR3 loop is CASSPPAREETQYF. Written as DNA, the CDR3 is TGTGCCAGCAGCCCCCCCGCTAGGGAAGAGACCCAGTACTTC.

This clone was detected once. The CDR3: CASSSLSGGRDYGYTF. CDR3 bases: TGTGCCAGCAGCTCGTTAAGTGGGGGGCGCGACTATGGCTACACCTTC. The chain employs TRBV28 and TRBJ1-2, with D perhaps matching TRBD1 (6 bases). Germline V gives CDR1 MDHEN, CDR2 SYDVKM. Deletions cut 6 bases from V and 3 bases from J, with 20 bases between. The CDR3 has 16 residues.

V is TRBV24-1 and J is TRBJ2-7; TRBD2 aligns across 14 bases. Looked up from germline, CDR1 is KGHDR and CDR2 is SFDVKD. The CDR3 consists of 17 residues. J gave up 2 bases and V 5 bases, and 7 bases lay outside the gene matches. CDR3 sequence reads: CATSGPSTSGRAYEQYF. The CDR3 DNA reads as TGTGCCACCAGTGGACCATCGACTAGCGGGAGGGCCTACGAGCAGTACTTC.

This chain connects TRBV6-5 to TRBJ2-3; TRBD2 might be the D (5 bases). Trimming took 6 bases from V and 2 from J, leaving 12 bases between them. The length of the CDR3 is 14 residues. Germline V lookup: CDR1 MNHEY, CDR2 SVGAGI. CDR3 sequence reads: CASREAGPTDTQYF. CDR3 in DNA: TGTGCCAGCAGGGAGGCGGGCCCCACAGATACGCAGTATTTT.

This chain connects TRBV7-9 to TRBJ1-5, with D uncertain. V was shortened by 5 bases and J by 0 bases, with 8 bases between the two germline ends. The CDR3 covers 14 residues. The germline V gene encodes CDR1 SEHNR and CDR2 FQNEAQ (reference sequence). The CDR3 bases are TGTGCCAGCAGCGAAAACTATAGCAATCAGCCCCAGCATTTT. This encodes CASSENYSNQPQHF.

The V call is TRBV18, the J call TRBJ2-7, with TRBD1 matching over 9 bases. The CDR3 runs to 14 residues. The ends lost 4 bases at V and 6 bases at J; junction bases unmatched: 7. Germline loops: CDR1 KGHSH, CDR2 LQKENI. The chain's CDR3 is CASSLGQGSSEQYF. In DNA, the CDR3 is TGTGCCAGCTCACTGGGACAGGGAAGTTCCGAGCAGTACTTC.

The chain joins TRBV24-1 to TRBJ2-3; D perhaps matches TRBD1 (5 bases). V was trimmed by 3 bases and J by 0 bases, leaving 6 bases between them. Germline assignment: CDR1 KGHDR and CDR2 SFDVKD. This CDR3 is 14 amino acids long. Here the CDR3 reads CATSDRQSTDTQYF. The CDR3 DNA reads as TGTGCCACCAGTGATAGACAGAGCACAGATACGCAGTATTTT.

The rearrangement links TRBV6-1 to TRBJ2-7; 15 bases agree with TRBD2. Per germline, CDR1 MNHNS and CDR2 SASEGT. This CDR3 spans 17 amino acids. V trimming: 2 bases; J trimming: 5 bases; junction bases outside the gene matches: 7. CDR3 loop: CASSENPGLAGGHEQYF. The DNA of the CDR3 is TGTGCCAGCAGTGAAAACCCGGGACTAGCGGGAGGACACGAGCAGTACTTC.

The rearrangement joins TRBV28 to TRBJ1-5; D is possibly TRBD1 (5 bases). Germline V gives CDR1 MDHEN, CDR2 SYDVKM. Trimming pared 6 bases from V and 7 bases from J, leaving 13 bases between. The CDR3 has 13 residues. CDR3 bases: TGTGCCAGCAGCCACGGGAGGGGACAGCCCCAGCATTTT. This sequence encodes CASSHGRGQPQHF.

This clone was seen a single time. The rearrangement joins TRBV12-3 or TRBV12-4 to TRBJ2-3; a weak D match, TRBD1 (6 bases). The CDR3 loop spans 13 amino acids. V was clipped by 7 bases and J by 7 bases, with 15 bases between them. In DNA form, the CDR3 reads TGTGCCAGCATCCTGGGGACACTAAATACGCAGTATTTT. The encoded protein is CASILGTLNTQYF.

The V and J genes are TRBV7-9 and TRBJ2-1, with 8 bases lining up with TRBD2. CDR3 length equals 15 residues. From germline, CDR1 is SEHNR and CDR2 FQNEAQ (reference sequence). Losses at the gene ends were 2 bases for V and 5 bases for J; bases not matched to a gene: 5. The CDR3 loop reads CASSLRLAGDNEQFF. The CDR3 bases are TGTGCCAGCAGCTTAAGGCTAGCGGGTGACAATGAGCAGTTCTTC.

The chain combines TRBV6-1 with TRBJ2-1; no definite D call. The CDR3 consists of 14 residues. With 0 bases removed from V and 11 bases from J, the gap between germline ends came to 14 bases. Germline CDR1 MNHNS, CDR2 SASEGT. In nucleotides, the CDR3 is TGTGCCAGCAGTGAAGCCAAGGCTACGGCCCAGCAGTTCTTC. As protein: CASSEAKATAQQFF.

The rearrangement uses TRBV9 and TRBJ2-7, with D perhaps TRBD2 (6 bases). Germline V gene lookup returns CDR1 SGDLS and CDR2 YYNGEE. The CDR3 has 13 amino acids. The germline V and J ends were trimmed by 1 base and 6 bases, with 11 bases remaining between them. The DNA of the CDR3 is TGTGCCAGCAGCGTACGGCGGGATAGCGAGCAGTACTTC. This codes for CASSVRRDSEQYF.

The V gene is TRBV5-4, the J gene TRBJ2-7; 11 bases align to TRBD2. CDR1 and CDR2 (germline): SGHNT, YYREEE (reference sequence). CDR3 length: 15 amino acids. V shed 4 bases and J 2 bases; nucleotides not matched to a gene: 5. This CDR3 reads CASSIGTSGAYEQYF. The CDR3, as DNA: TGTGCCAGCAGCATTGGGACTAGCGGTGCCTACGAGCAGTACTTC.